These 9 T cell receptor beta chains came from one sample sequenced in a study of Graves' ophthalmopathy and Graves' hyperthyroidism. RNA transcripts were the source from which TCR beta CDR3 regions were amplified. HTBI primers were used in a first-round RT-PCR, which preceded a second-round multiplex PCR. TCRdb redid the calling of the multiplex PCR reads with MiXCR, one entry per CDR3 protein. The sample carries 150,000 to 200,000 distinct CDR3 sequences, under 45% recorded once. Sequencing used peripheral blood. These receptors originate from a man aged 30-40 years with Graves' ophthalmopathy.

The gene calls are TRBV20-1 and TRBJ2-5; TRBD2 aligns across 7 bases. The CDR3 is made up of 13 amino acids. Germline CDR1 reads DFQATT; CDR2 reads SNEGSKA (reference sequence). J gave up 0 bases and V 5 bases, and 3 bases lay outside the gene matches. The CDR3 reads CSASGRNQETQYF. The CDR3 bases are TGCAGTGCTTCCGGGAGGAACCAAGAGACCCAGTACTTC.

The chain couples TRBV4-2 to TRBJ2-7, with D tentatively TRBD2 (5 bases). The germline V and J ends were trimmed by 1 base and 9 bases, with 7 bases remaining between them. Per the germline V gene, CDR1 is LGHNA and CDR2 is YNFKEQ. The CDR3 is made up of 11 amino acids. DNA for the CDR3: TGTGCCAGCAGCCAAGGAGCGGTGCAGTACTTC. The encoded protein is CASSQGAVQYF.

The gene calls are TRBV7-2 and TRBJ1-6; D not certain. CDR1 and CDR2 (germline): SGHTA, FQGNSA. The CDR3 loop spans 16 amino acids. V lost 5 bases, J lost 7 bases, and 18 bases lay in between. The CDR3 DNA sequence: TGTGCCAGCAGCCTTCGAGAGCCTGCCTTGAATTCACCCCTCCACTTT. It encodes CASSLREPALNSPLHF.

This clonotype was detected many times. This rearrangement joins TRBV6-1 to TRBJ1-5; TRBD1 might be the D (5 bases). CDR1 is MNHNS and CDR2 is SASEGT in the germline V gene. V was cut by 7 bases and J by 5 bases, with 18 bases left in between. The CDR3 covers 15 residues. CDR3 region: CASTLMPRDDQPQHF. As DNA, the CDR3 is TGTGCCAGCACCCTTATGCCCAGGGACGATCAGCCCCAGCATTTT.

The sample holds many counts of this clonotype. This rearrangement joins TRBV28 to TRBJ2-2, with a possible D match to TRBD1 (7 bases). This CDR3 comprises 18 residues. Trimming removed 5 bases at V and 3 bases at J, with 22 bases between. The germline gives CDR1 MDHEN, CDR2 SYDVKM. CDR3 protein: CASSLPTPGQRDTGELFF. CDR3 in DNA: TGTGCCAGCAGTCTACCTACGCCGGGACAGCGGGACACCGGGGAGCTGTTTTTT.

The chain carries TRBV28 and TRBJ1-2; a weak D match, TRBD1 (5 bases). Deletions cut 10 bases from V and 5 bases from J, with 8 bases between. This CDR3 is built from 10 residues. The germline V gene has CDR1 MDHEN and CDR2 SYDVKM. The CDR3 reads CATRQYGYTF. The CDR3 DNA sequence: TGTGCCACCCGACAGTATGGCTACACCTTC.

This clonotype was observed at least ten times. The chain links TRBV12-3 or TRBV12-4 to TRBJ2-2; 11 bases match TRBD1. The CDR3 has 16 amino acids. V lost 5 bases to trimming and J lost 7 bases; unmatched junction nucleotides: 9. The CDR3 sequence: CASSLGQGALGGELFF. The CDR3 coding sequence is TGTGCCAGCAGTCTTGGACAGGGGGCCCTTGGCGGGGAGCTGTTTTTT.

The chain is built from TRBV6-1 and TRBJ2-7, with TRBD1 matching 8 bases. The germline V gene has CDR1 MNHNS and CDR2 SASEGT. Losses at the gene ends were 5 bases for V and 6 bases for J; bases not matched to a gene: 9. The CDR3 is 14 residues long. For the CDR3, the DNA is TGTGCCAGCAGTCCCCTGACAGGGGATGGCGAGCAGTACTTC. This gives the protein CASSPLTGDGEQYF.

The V gene is TRBV28, the J gene TRBJ1-5, with no clear D. Trimming shortened V by 8 bases and J by 4 bases, and 15 bases separated the two germline ends. The germline CDR1 and CDR2 sequences are MDHEN and SYDVKM. CDR3 length: 14 residues. CDR3: CASAKSEPNQPQHF. Here the CDR3 DNA reads TGTGCCAGCGCCAAATCAGAACCGAATCAGCCCCAGCATTTT.